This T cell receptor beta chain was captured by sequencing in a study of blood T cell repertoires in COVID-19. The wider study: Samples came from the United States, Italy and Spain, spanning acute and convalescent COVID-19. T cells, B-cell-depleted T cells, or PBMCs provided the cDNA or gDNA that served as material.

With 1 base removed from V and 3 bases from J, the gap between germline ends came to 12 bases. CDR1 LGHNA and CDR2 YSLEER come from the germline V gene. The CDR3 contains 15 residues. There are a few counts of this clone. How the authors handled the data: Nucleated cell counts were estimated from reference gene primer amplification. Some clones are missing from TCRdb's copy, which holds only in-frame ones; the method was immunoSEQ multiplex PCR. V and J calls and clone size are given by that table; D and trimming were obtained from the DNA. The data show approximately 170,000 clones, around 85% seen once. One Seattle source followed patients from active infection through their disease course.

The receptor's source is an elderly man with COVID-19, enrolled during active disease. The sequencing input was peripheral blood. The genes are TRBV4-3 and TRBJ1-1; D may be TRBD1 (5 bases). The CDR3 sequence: CASSQARVWDTEAFF. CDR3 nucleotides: TGCGCCAGCAGCCAAGCCAGGGTCTGGGACACTGAAGCTTTCTTT.